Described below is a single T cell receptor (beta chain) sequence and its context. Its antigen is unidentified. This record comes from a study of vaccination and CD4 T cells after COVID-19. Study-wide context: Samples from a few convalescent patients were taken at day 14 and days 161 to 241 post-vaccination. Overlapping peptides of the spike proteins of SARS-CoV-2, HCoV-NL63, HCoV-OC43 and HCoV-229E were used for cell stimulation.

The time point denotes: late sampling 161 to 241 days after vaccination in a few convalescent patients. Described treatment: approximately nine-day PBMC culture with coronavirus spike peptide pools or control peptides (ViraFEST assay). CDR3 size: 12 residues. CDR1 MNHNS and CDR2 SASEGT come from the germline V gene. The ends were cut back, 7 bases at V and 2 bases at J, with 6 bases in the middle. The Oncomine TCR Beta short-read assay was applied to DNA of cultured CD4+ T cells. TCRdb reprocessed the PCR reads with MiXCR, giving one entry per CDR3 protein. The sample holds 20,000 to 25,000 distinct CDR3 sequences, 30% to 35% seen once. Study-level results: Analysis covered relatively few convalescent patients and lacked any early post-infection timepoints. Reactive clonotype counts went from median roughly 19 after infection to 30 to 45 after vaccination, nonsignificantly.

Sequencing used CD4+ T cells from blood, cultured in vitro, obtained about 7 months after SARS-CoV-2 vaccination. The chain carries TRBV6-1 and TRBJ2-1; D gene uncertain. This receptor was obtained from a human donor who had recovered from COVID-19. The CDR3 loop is CASTAAYNEQFF. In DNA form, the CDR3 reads TGTGCCAGCACGGCAGCCTACAATGAGCAGTTCTTC.